This T cell receptor beta chain was captured by sequencing in a study of CD8 T cells in ankylosing spondylitis. From the 5' RACE reads, TCRdb called clonotypes with MiXCR, one entry per CDR3 protein. The sample contains approximately 350,000 distinct CDR3 sequences, roughly 15% of which appear only once. Trimming shortened V by 1 base and J by 3 bases, and 8 bases separated the two germline ends. In germline, CDR1 is SGHTA, CDR2 FQGNSA. The CDR3 is 14 residues long. The TCR sequence derives from a male donor with ankylosing spondylitis or in good health (not recorded which). The chain uses TRBV7-2 and TRBJ2-3; D is uncertain. The sequenced material came from blood, either unsorted or a sorted T cell fraction (not recorded which). DNA for the CDR3: TGTGCCAGCAGCTTAGTGGCCCAGACAGATACGCAGTATTTT. Translated: CASSLVAQTDTQYF.